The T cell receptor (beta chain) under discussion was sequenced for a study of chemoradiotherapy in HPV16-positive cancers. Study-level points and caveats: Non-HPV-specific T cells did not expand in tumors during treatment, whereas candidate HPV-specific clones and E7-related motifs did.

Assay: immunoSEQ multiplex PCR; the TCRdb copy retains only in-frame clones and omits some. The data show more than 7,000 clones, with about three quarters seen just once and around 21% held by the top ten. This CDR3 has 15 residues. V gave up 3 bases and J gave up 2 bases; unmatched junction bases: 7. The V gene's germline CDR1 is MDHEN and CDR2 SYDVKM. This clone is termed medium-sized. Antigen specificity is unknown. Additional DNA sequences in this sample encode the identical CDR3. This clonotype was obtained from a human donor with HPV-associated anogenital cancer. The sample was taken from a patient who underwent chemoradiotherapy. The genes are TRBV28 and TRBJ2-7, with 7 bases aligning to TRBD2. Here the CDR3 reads CASSLGGWGTYEQYF. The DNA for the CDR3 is TGTGCCAGCAGTTTGGGGGGGTGGGGGACCTACGAGCAGTACTTC.